This TCR beta chain comes out of a study of beta chain features in type 1 diabetes. A CD45RO/CCR7/CD25/CD127/CD95/CD27 panel sorted naive, central memory, regulatory and stem cell-like memory CD4+ cells. The authors obtained over 95% purity in all sorted populations. The isolated RNA, all of it, was reverse transcribed, so expressed TCRB transcripts were what got sequenced. Clones were read by immunoSEQ multiplex PCR, and TCRdb kept only the in-frame ones, dropping some. Of about 700,000 clones listed, around an eighth are singletons. Study-wide findings and caveats: In these data, an HLA type influence on TCRB rearrangement remained unresolved. TCRB CDR3s were moderately but significantly shorter in Type 1 diabetes patients in all four CD4+ subsets. Type 1 diabetes patients showed fewer insertions and more deletions at VDJ junctions.

Note on this clone: Its matching antigen is unknown.

This CDR3 is 14 amino acids long. Germline CDR1 reads SGHNT; CDR2 reads YYREEE (reference sequence). The J segment lost 7 bases and the V segment lost 4 bases, leaving 6 bases of the junction unmatched. The source of this sequence is a man aged 18 to 30 with type 1 diabetes. The gene calls are TRBV5-4 and TRBJ2-4; 9 bases fit TRBD1. The sample taken for sequencing was naive CD4+ T cells from blood. The CDR3 here is CASSTIGTGNIQYF. The CDR3 DNA is TGTGCCAGCAGCACCATAGGGACAGGGAACATTCAGTACTTC.